The clone carrying this T cell receptor beta chain has more than one count but fewer than ten. These data belong to a study of low-dose radiotherapy and immunotherapy resistance in tumors. The wider study: Patients took aspirin 300 mg by mouth once daily. This continued for four cycles, starting on cycle 1 day 1.

With 1 base removed from V and 0 bases from J, the gap between germline ends came to 15 bases. Germline V lookup: CDR1 SGHVS, CDR2 FQNEAQ. The CDR3 has 18 amino acids. First-strand cDNA used TRAV- and TRBV-specific primers, covering alpha and beta chains. It was with a constant-region primer and a V-primer adapter that TCRs were amplified over approximately 20 PCR cycles. TCRdb re-derived calls from the reads in MiXCR, one entry per CDR3 protein. The table records roughly 18,000 distinct CDR3 sequences, approximately 74% of them present only once. The V call is TRBV7-8, the J call TRBJ1-4; the D is unclear. The TCR was taken from a human donor with advanced metastatic prostate, ovarian, gallbladder or colorectal cancer (not recorded which). This table probably holds off-target reads from a library built for another chain. CDR3 sequence reads: CASSLGTELFPTNEKLFF. The CDR3 DNA is TGTGCCAGCAGCTTAGGAACAGAGCTATTTCCAACTAATGAAAAACTGTTTTTT.